Listed below are T cell receptor beta chains from one sample, sequenced in a study of OX40 agonist ivuxolimab in advanced cancers. TCRdb's table, derived via immunoSEQ multiplex PCR, lists solely in-frame clones and lacks some. The table records 55,000 to 70,000 clones, approximately 90% of them present only once. The sample here was CD4+ or CD8+ T cells sorted from blood, taken in a trial of the OX40 agonist ivuxolimab. These receptors were obtained from an adult with an advanced solid tumor such as melanoma, head and neck, liver or kidney cancer. The conserved cysteine and the conserved F or W are not part of the CDR3 here.

j_call: TRBJ1-5; cdr3_length: 13; v_call: TRBV7-2; cdr3_aa: ASSPGTGYNQPQH
j_call: TRBJ1-5; cdr3_length: 11; v_call: TRBV7-9; cdr3_aa: ASSLAPNQPQH
j_call: TRBJ2-7; cdr3_length: 10; v_call: TRBV6-5; cdr3_aa: ASSDSPHEQY
j_call: TRBJ2-4; cdr3_length: 11; v_call: TRBV29-1; cdr3_aa: SVEKGAGNIQY
j_call: TRBJ2-7; cdr3_length: 9; v_call: TRBV7-6; cdr3_aa: ASSLGPEQY
j_call: TRBJ1-5; cdr3_length: 12; v_call: TRBV10-3; cdr3_aa: AISVADRGQPQH
j_call: TRBJ2-1; cdr3_length: 15; v_call: TRBV7-2; cdr3_aa: ASSQRESGNAYNEQF
j_call: TRBJ1-2; cdr3_length: 14; v_call: TRBV11-2; cdr3_aa: ASSRSFEMPLQGYT
j_call: TRBJ1-6; cdr3_length: 9; v_call: TRBV6-1; cdr3_aa: ASSEPAALH
j_call: TRBJ2-2; cdr3_length: 14; v_call: TRBV10-3; cdr3_aa: AISLAGGTNTGELF
j_call: TRBJ2-1; cdr3_length: 15; v_call: TRBV5-6; cdr3_aa: ASSLIKQGALYNEQF
j_call: TRBJ2-1; cdr3_length: 12; v_call: TRBV11-3; cdr3_aa: ASSPRDRTNEQF
j_call: TRBJ2-2; cdr3_length: 12; v_call: TRBV6-1; cdr3_aa: ASTLDRRGGELF
j_call: TRBJ1-1; cdr3_length: 11; v_call: TRBV6-4; cdr3_aa: ASSDGRNTEAF
j_call: TRBJ2-5; cdr3_length: 12; v_call: TRBV19; cdr3_aa: ASSGPRAEETQY
j_call: TRBJ1-2; cdr3_length: 11; v_call: TRBV6-5; cdr3_aa: ASTQDRVRGYT
j_call: TRBJ1-2; cdr3_length: 11; v_call: TRBV9; cdr3_aa: ASSAYREGGYT
j_call: TRBJ1-2; cdr3_length: 13; v_call: TRBV7-8; cdr3_aa: ASTLTHGSDYGYT
j_call: TRBJ1-4; cdr3_length: 13; v_call: TRBV5-1; cdr3_aa: ASSITGGSNEKLF
j_call: TRBJ1-1; cdr3_length: 11; v_call: TRBV14; cdr3_aa: ASSQARVRGAF
j_call: TRBJ2-5; cdr3_length: 12; v_call: TRBV19; cdr3_aa: ASSMGGGGETQY
j_call: TRBJ1-6; cdr3_length: 13; v_call: TRBV10-3; cdr3_aa: AIRDEQGSNSPLH
j_call: TRBJ2-5; cdr3_length: 12; v_call: TRBV7-2; cdr3_aa: ASSLRLAEETQY
j_call: TRBJ2-1; cdr3_length: 12; v_call: TRBV30; cdr3_aa: AWSGRVLWNEQF
j_call: TRBJ2-2; cdr3_length: 15; v_call: TRBV4-2; cdr3_aa: ASSHGLAGENTGELF
j_call: TRBJ2-6; cdr3_length: 17; v_call: TRBV9; cdr3_aa: ASSAGQGIPLSGANVLT
j_call: TRBJ2-6; cdr3_length: 14; v_call: TRBV10-2; cdr3_aa: ASSGAVRSGANVLT
j_call: TRBJ1-1; cdr3_length: 8; v_call: TRBV28; cdr3_aa: ASSTLEAF
j_call: TRBJ1-1; cdr3_length: 10; v_call: TRBV28; cdr3_aa: ATRNLNTEAF
j_call: TRBJ2-7; cdr3_length: 13; v_call: TRBV14; cdr3_aa: ASSPFQRDTYEQY
j_call: TRBJ2-3; cdr3_length: 13; v_call: TRBV5-1; cdr3_aa: ASSLFEGSTDTQY
j_call: TRBJ2-7; cdr3_length: 13; v_call: TRBV18; cdr3_aa: ASSPWASSSYEQY
j_call: TRBJ2-7; cdr3_length: 14; v_call: TRBV4-2; cdr3_aa: ASSHSGDPVGYEQY
j_call: TRBJ1-5; cdr3_length: 12; v_call: TRBV2; cdr3_aa: ASSELVGSQPQH
j_call: TRBJ1-2; cdr3_length: 13; v_call: TRBV9; cdr3_aa: ASSVGVSGLYGYT
j_call: TRBJ2-7; cdr3_length: 10; v_call: TRBV2; cdr3_aa: ASRQGNHEQY
j_call: TRBJ2-7; cdr3_length: 12; v_call: TRBV7-2; cdr3_aa: ASSPGTRTYEQY
j_call: TRBJ2-5; cdr3_length: 14; v_call: TRBV9; cdr3_aa: ASSVASTSGGETQY
j_call: TRBJ1-3; cdr3_length: 11; v_call: TRBV5-1; cdr3_aa: ASSPVQGNTIY
j_call: TRBJ2-2; cdr3_length: 17; v_call: TRBV13; cdr3_aa: ASSPSWAHLSANTGELF
j_call: TRBJ2-1; cdr3_length: 9; v_call: TRBV19; cdr3_aa: ASSGDNEQF
j_call: TRBJ1-2; cdr3_length: 11; v_call: TRBV7-3; cdr3_aa: ASSWDRGSGYT
j_call: TRBJ1-1; cdr3_length: 11; v_call: TRBV6-5; cdr3_aa: ASSAQGNTEAF
j_call: TRBJ1-1; cdr3_length: 12; v_call: TRBV7-2; cdr3_aa: ASSWGGFNTEAF
j_call: TRBJ2-1; cdr3_length: 11; v_call: TRBV7-2; cdr3_aa: ASSPTYGNEQF
j_call: TRBJ1-2; cdr3_length: 12; v_call: TRBV18; cdr3_aa: ASSPRTDNYGYT
j_call: -; cdr3_length: 12; v_call: TRBV14; cdr3_aa: ASSQVGRGGEQY
j_call: TRBJ2-3; cdr3_length: 15; v_call: TRBV5-1; cdr3_aa: ASSQPPGLAGGDTQY
j_call: TRBJ1-6; cdr3_length: 14; v_call: TRBV11-2; cdr3_aa: ASITGPSSYNSPLH
j_call: TRBJ1-1; cdr3_length: 10; v_call: TRBV27; cdr3_aa: ASSPRGEKAF
j_call: TRBJ1-2; cdr3_length: 13; v_call: TRBV15; cdr3_aa: ATSRDPRGEDGYT
j_call: TRBJ2-1; cdr3_length: 14; v_call: TRBV18; cdr3_aa: ASSPPQGKTIGEQF
j_call: TRBJ2-1; cdr3_length: 11; v_call: TRBV9; cdr3_aa: ASSDRLYNEQF
j_call: TRBJ1-2; cdr3_length: 11; v_call: TRBV15; cdr3_aa: ATSRETGYGYT
j_call: TRBJ2-2; cdr3_length: 16; v_call: TRBV19; cdr3_aa: ASSTQGWGGANTGELF